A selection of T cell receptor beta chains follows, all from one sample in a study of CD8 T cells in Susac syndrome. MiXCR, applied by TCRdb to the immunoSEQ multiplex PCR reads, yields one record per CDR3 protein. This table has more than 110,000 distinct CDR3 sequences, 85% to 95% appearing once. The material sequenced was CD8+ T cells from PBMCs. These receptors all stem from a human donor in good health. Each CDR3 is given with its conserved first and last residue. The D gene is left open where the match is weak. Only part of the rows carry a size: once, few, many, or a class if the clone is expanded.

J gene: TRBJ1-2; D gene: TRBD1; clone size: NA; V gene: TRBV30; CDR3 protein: CAWGVPTMTGASYGYTF; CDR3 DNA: TGTGCCTGGGGTGTTCCCACTATGACAGGGGCTAGCTATGGCTACACCTTC
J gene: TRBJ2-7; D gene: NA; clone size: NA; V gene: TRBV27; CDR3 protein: CASSLQGSYEQYF; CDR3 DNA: TGTGCCAGCAGTTTGCAGGGTTCCTACGAGCAGTACTTC
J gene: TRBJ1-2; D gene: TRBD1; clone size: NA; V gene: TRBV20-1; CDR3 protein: CSARVPPDREGVNYGYTF; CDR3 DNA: TGCAGTGCTAGAGTCCCGCCGGACAGGGAGGGAGTGAACTATGGCTACACCTTC
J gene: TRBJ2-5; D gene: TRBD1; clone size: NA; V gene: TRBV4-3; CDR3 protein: CASSQDRDRRLSVQYF; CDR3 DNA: TGCGCCAGCAGCCAAGACCGGGACAGGAGGTTGAGCGTCCAGTACTTC
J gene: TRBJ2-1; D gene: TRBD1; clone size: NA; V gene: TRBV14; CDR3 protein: CASRRTGEYNEQFF; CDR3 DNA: TGTGCCAGCAGACGGACAGGGGAATACAATGAGCAGTTCTTC
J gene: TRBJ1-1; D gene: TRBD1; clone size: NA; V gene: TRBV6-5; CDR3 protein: CASSYGSQGTEAFF; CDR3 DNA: TGTGCCAGCAGTTACGGTTCACAGGGGACTGAAGCTTTCTTT
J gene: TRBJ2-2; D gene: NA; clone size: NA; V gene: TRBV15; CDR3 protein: CATKPGNTGELFF; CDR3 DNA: TGTGCCACCAAACCAGGCAACACCGGGGAGCTGTTTTTT
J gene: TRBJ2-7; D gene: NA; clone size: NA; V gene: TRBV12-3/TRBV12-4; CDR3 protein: CASSLAGTSYEQYF; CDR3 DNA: TGTGCCAGCAGTTTAGCGGGGACTTCTTACGAGCAGTACTTC
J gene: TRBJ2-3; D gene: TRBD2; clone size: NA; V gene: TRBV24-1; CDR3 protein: CATGTSASTDTQYF; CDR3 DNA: TGTGCCACTGGGACTAGCGCCTCCACAGATACGCAGTATTTT
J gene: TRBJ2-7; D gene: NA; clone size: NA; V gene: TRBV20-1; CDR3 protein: CSAGIQRSSYEQYF; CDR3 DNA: TGCAGTGCTGGAATACAGAGGAGCTCCTACGAGCAGTACTTC
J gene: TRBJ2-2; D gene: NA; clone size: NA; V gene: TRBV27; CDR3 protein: CASSLSGDVIGELFF; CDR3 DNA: TGTGCCAGCAGTTTATCGGGGGACGTAATCGGGGAGCTGTTTTTT
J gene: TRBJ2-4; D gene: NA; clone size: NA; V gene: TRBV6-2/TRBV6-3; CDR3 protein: CASNGASGDIQYF; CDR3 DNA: TGTGCCAGCAACGGTGCGTCCGGGGACATTCAGTACTTC
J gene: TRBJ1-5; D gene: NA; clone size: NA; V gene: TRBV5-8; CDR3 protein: CASSLGIGNQPQHF; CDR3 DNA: TGTGCCAGCAGCTTGGGTATCGGCAATCAGCCCCAGCATTTT
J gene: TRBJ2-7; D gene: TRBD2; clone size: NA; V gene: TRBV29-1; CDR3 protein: CSVAGGLGYEQYF; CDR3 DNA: TGCAGCGTTGCGGGGGGTCTAGGGTACGAGCAGTACTTC
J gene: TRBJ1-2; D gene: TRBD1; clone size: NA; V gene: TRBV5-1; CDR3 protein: CASSTGTDYYGYTF; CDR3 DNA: TGCGCCAGCAGCACAGGGACAGACTACTATGGCTACACCTTC
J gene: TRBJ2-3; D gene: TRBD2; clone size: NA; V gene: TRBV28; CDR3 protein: CASSPGLAYDTQYF; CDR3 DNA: TGTGCCAGCAGTCCGGGACTAGCTTACGATACGCAGTATTTT
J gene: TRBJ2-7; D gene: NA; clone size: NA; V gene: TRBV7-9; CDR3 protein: CASSDGTSREQYF; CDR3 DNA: TGTGCCAGCAGCGACGGGACTTCTCGGGAGCAGTACTTC
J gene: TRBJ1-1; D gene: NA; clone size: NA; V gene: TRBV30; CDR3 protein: CAFGLNLNTEAFF; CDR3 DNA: TGTGCCTTCGGACTTAATTTGAACACTGAAGCTTTCTTT
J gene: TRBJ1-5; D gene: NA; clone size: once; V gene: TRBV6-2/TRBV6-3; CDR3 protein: CASSHPGQPQHF; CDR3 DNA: TGTGCCAGCAGCCATCCGGGACAGCCCCAGCATTTT
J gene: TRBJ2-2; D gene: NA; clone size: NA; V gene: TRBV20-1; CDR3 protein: CSARLRAPNTGELFF; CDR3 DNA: TGCAGTGCTCGCCTACGAGCGCCTAACACCGGGGAGCTGTTTTTT
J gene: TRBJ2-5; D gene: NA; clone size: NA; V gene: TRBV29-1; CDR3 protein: CSVHFGGQETQYF; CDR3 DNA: TGCAGCGTTCACTTCGGCGGACAAGAGACCCAGTACTTC
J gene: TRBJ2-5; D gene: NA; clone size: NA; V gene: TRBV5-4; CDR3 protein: CASSLETGQETQYF; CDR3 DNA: TGTGCCAGCAGCTTGGAAACAGGTCAAGAGACCCAGTACTTC